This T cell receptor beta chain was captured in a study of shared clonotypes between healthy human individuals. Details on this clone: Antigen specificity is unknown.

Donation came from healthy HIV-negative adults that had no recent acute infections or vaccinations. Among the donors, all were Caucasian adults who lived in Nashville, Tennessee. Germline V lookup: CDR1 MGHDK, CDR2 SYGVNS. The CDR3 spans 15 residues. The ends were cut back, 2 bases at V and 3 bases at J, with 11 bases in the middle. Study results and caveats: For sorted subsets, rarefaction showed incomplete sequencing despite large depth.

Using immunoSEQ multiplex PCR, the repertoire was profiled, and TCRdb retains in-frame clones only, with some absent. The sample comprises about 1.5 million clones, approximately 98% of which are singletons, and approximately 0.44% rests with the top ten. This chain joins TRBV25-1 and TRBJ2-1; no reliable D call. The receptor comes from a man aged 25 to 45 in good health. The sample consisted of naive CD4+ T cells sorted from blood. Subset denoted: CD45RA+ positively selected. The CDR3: CASSEPKGNYNEQFF. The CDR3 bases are TGTGCCAGCAGTGAACCTAAGGGCAACTACAATGAGCAGTTCTTC. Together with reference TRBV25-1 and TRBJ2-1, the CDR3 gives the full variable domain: EADIYQTPRYLVIGTGKKITLECSQTMGHDKMYWYQQDPGMELHLIHYSYGVNSTEKGDLSSESTVSRIRTEHFPLTLESARPSHTSQYLCASSEPKGNYNEQFFGPGTRLTVL.